This TCR beta chain was sequenced for a study of PD-1 blockade in classical Hodgkin lymphoma. From germline, CDR1 is SSHAT and CDR2 FNYEAQ (reference sequence). The CDR3 consists of 15 residues. The V gene end was trimmed by 5 bases and the J gene end by 5 bases; junction bases not matched to a gene: 6. Repertoires were generated with immunoSEQ multiplex PCR, while TCRdb's copy carries only in-frame clones and drops some. The profile covers about 20,000 clones, with around two thirds appearing a single time and approximately 7.8% taken by the ten largest. Time point of the sample: cycle 4 day 1 (C4D1), after less than seven weeks of nivolumab. In every patient, relapse followed autologous stem cell transplantation, while exposure to brentuximab vedotin differed.

The receptor comes from a human donor with classical Hodgkin lymphoma. The chain recombines TRBV7-7 with TRBJ2-1, with TRBD2 identical over 10 bases. Here the sequenced sample was peripheral blood mononuclear cells (PBMCs), taken before the fourth cycle of nivolumab. CDR3 sequence (DNA): TGTGCCAGCAGCCCGGGACTAGCGACGGACAATGAGCAGTTCTTC. Its protein is CASSPGLATDNEQFF.